This TCR beta chain was recorded in a study of blood T cell repertoires in COVID-19. Study at large: PBMCs, B-cell-depleted T cells, or T cells provided the cDNA or gDNA that made up the material.

The method was immunoSEQ multiplex PCR; TCRdb's version includes in-frame clones alone and lacks a portion of them. The profile shows tens of thousands of clones, 89% of them singletons. The CDR3 is 15 residues long. CDR1 and CDR2 (germline): SGHNT, YYREEE (reference sequence). V shed 0 bases, J shed 6 bases, and the junction held 7 bases outside the gene matches. Sequenced input: peripheral blood. The receptor was isolated from a man in his 70s with active or convalescent COVID-19. The chain is built from TRBV5-4 and TRBJ2-7, with TRBD2 matching 9 bases. CDR3 amino acids: CASSLAGAGGAEQYF. In DNA form, the CDR3 reads TGTGCCAGCAGCTTGGCCGGAGCGGGGGGAGCCGAGCAGTACTTC.